This T cell receptor (beta chain) emerged from a study of memory CD8 T cells in hepatitis C reinfection. On the study more broadly: HCV reinfection: RNA-positive following two negative tests at least 60 days apart.

Sequencing used immunoSEQ multiplex PCR; TCRdb keeps in-frame clones, though not all of them. The sample lists tens of thousands of clones; roughly 90% were seen once. The time point denotes: peak reinfection, 3 to 8 weeks after reinfection detection. Sorted cells were sequenced directly ex vivo without any in vitro expansion. Donors came from people who inject drugs enrolled in HEPCO, Canada. The germline V gene has CDR1 ENHRY and CDR2 SYGVKD. V gave up 5 bases and J gave up 5 bases; unmatched junction bases: 5. The length of the CDR3 is 14 residues. This TCR derives from a man aged 18 to 30 with hepatitis C virus infection. V gene TRBV10-3 combines with J gene TRBJ1-1; 10 nucleotides align to TRBD1. The specimen was naive CD8+ T cells sorted from blood. CDR3 DNA sequence: TGTGCCATCAGTCCCCGGACAGGGGGGACTGAAGCTTTCTTT. Its protein product is CAISPRTGGTEAFF.